Following are 5 T cell receptor beta chains from one sample sequenced in a study of cytomegalovirus exposure and HLA in healthy donors (TCRdb year 2017). Receptor libraries were prepared by the immunoSEQ multiplex PCR assay. The multiplex PCR relied on a mix of 60 forward primers for TCR Vbeta segments and 13 reverse primers for TCR Jbeta segments. Imported from immuneACCESS, the table was reduced by TCRdb to in-frame sequences with V and J called. These copies leave out some clones; in studies compared against another copy, an unresolved V gene accounts for under half, and the cause of the remainder is not known. This sample lists around 190,000 clones; less than 90% were detected once. Around 0.3% of the sample lies in the top ten. Material: PBMCs. The receptor set was obtained from a woman in her twenties or thirties in good health and CMV-seronegative.

This clone was recorded once. The chain is built from TRBV2 and TRBJ1-2; possibly TRBD1 for D (5 bases). The CDR3 spans 14 residues. Germline CDR1 SNHLY, CDR2 FYNNEI. Trimming cost V 6 bases and J 1 base, with 12 bases left between them. The CDR3 coding sequence is TGTGCCAGCAGGCCCAGGGCATTTAACTATGGCTACACCTTC. This sequence encodes CASRPRAFNYGYTF. Combining the CDR3 with reference TRBV2 and TRBJ1-2 gives the whole variable domain EPEVTQTPSHQVTQMGQEVILRCVPISNHLYFYWYRQILGQKVEFLVSFYNNEISEKSEIFDDQFSVERPDGSNFTLKIRSTKLEDSAMYFCASRPRAFNYGYTFGSGTRLTVV.

V gene TRBV14 combines with J gene TRBJ2-5, with 7 nucleotides matching TRBD2. Germline CDR1 is SGHDN and CDR2 is FVKESK. The CDR3 runs 17 residues. Trimming at V came to 4 bases and at J to 5 bases, leaving 16 bases not matched to a gene. The CDR3 region has the DNA TGTGCCAGCAGCCCGAGTCCCGGGACTACCCCTGTTGAGACCCAGTACTTC. This translates into CASSPSPGTTPVETQYF.

This clone was seen only a few times. This chain uses TRBV2 with TRBJ2-1, with 9 bases lining up with TRBD1. This CDR3 contains 14 residues. With V trimmed by 6 bases and J by 6 bases, 6 bases remained unmatched. CDR1 and CDR2 from the germline V gene are SNHLY and FYNNEI. CDR3 DNA: TGTGCCAGCAGCCGGGACAGGGCGGGCAATGAGCAGTTCTTC. Its translation is CASSRDRAGNEQFF.

The CDR3 loop is CASSDPGRSYEQYF. The DNA for the CDR3 is TGCGCCAGCAGCGATCCGGGTCGCTCCTACGAGCAGTACTTC. V gene TRBV5-1 combines with J gene TRBJ2-7; D unclear. Germline lookup yields CDR1 SGHRS and CDR2 YFSETQ. The CDR3 consists of 14 residues. The germline V and J ends were trimmed by 4 bases and 0 bases, with 11 bases remaining between them.

This clone has just a few counts. V is TRBV10-3 and J is TRBJ1-3; D possibly corresponds to TRBD1 (6 bases). V was shortened by 3 bases and J by 1 base, with 13 bases between the two germline ends. CDR1 ENHRY and CDR2 SYGVKD come from the germline V gene. The CDR3 runs 16 residues. CDR3 DNA: TGTGCCATCAGTGACAGTAGGACAGAGTCTGGAAACACCATATATTTT. Translation gives CAISDSRTESGNTIYF.